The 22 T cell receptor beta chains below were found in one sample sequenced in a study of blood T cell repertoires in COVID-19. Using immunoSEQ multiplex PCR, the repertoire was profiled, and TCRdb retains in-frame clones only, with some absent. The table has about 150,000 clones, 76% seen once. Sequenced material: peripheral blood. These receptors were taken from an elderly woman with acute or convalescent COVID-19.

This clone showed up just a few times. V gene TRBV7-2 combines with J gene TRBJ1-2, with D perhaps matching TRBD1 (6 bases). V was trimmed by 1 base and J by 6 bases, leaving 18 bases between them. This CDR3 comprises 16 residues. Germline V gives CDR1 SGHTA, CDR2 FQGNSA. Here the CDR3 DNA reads TGTGCCAGCAGCTTAGTGTACAGGGCGGATGGAAATGGCTACACCTTC. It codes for CASSLVYRADGNGYTF.

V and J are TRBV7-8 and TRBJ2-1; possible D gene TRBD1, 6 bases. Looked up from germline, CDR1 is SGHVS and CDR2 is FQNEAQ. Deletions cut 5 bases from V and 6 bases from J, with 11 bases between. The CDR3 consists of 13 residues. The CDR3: CASSAGQPNEQFF. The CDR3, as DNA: TGTGCCAGCAGCGCCGGACAGCCCAATGAGCAGTTCTTC.

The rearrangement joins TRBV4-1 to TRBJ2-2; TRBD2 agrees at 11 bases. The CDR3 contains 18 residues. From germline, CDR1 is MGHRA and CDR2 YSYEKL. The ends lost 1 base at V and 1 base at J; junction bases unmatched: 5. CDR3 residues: CASSQALTSGKNTGELFF. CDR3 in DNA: TGCGCCAGCAGCCAAGCTCTGACTAGCGGGAAGAACACCGGGGAGCTGTTTTTT.

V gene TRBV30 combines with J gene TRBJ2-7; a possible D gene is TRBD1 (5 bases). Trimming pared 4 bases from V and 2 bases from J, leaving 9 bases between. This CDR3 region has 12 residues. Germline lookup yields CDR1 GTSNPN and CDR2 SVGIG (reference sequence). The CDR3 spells CAWTGLTYEQYF. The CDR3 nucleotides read TGTGCCTGGACAGGGCTTACCTACGAGCAGTACTTC.

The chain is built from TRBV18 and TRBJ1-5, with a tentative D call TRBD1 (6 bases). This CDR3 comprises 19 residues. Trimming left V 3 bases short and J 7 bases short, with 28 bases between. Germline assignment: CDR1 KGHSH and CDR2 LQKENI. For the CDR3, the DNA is TGTGCCAGCTCACCGATGATGATCGCGGGGGCCGGTGGTTTCCAGCCCCAGCATTTT. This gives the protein CASSPMMIAGAGGFQPQHF.

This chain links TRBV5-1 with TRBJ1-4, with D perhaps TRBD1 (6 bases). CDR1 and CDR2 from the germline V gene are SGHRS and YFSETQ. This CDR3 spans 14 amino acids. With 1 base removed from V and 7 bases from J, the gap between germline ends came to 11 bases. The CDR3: CASSLMGAGEKLFF. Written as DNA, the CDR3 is TGCGCCAGCAGCTTGATGGGGGCCGGTGAAAAACTGTTTTTT.

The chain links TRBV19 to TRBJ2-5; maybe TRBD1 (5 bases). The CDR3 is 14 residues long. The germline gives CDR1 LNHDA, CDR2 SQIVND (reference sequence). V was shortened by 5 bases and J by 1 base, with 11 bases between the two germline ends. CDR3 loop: CASSYRRSQETQYF. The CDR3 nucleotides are TGTGCCAGTAGTTACAGGAGAAGCCAAGAGACCCAGTACTTC.

The CDR3 sequence is CASNGQLNQPQHF. The CDR3 DNA is TGTGCCAGCAATGGACAGCTAAATCAGCCCCAGCATTTT. The rearrangement links TRBV6-5 to TRBJ1-5; D possibly corresponds to TRBD1 (6 bases). CDR3 length: 13 amino acids. V was shortened by 7 bases and J by 4 bases, with 11 bases between the two germline ends. Germline loops: CDR1 MNHEY, CDR2 SVGAGI.

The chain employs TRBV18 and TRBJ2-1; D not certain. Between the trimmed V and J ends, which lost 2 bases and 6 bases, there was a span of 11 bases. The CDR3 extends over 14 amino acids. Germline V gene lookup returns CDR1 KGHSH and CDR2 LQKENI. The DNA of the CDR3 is TGTGCCAGCTCACCATCGGCGGCCGGCAATGAGCAGTTCTTC. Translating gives CASSPSAAGNEQFF.

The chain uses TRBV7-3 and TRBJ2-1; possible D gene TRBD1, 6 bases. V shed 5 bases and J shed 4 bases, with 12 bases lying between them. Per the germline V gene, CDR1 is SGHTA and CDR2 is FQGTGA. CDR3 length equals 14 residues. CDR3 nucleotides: TGTGCCAGCAGCCCTTCGGACAGTTACAATGAGCAGTTCTTC. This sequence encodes CASSPSDSYNEQFF.

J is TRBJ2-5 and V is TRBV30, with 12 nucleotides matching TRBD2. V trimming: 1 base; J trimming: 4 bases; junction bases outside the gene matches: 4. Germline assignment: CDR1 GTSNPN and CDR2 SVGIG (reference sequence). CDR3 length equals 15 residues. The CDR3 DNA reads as TGTGCCTGGAGTGGGTCTAGCGGGAGGGGAGAGACCCAGTACTTC. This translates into CAWSGSSGRGETQYF.

CDR3 residues: CASSRPLQRENTGELFF. Written as DNA, the CDR3 is TGTGCCAGCTCACGGCCCCTCCAGCGGGAGAACACCGGGGAGCTGTTTTTT. The chain has TRBV18 and TRBJ2-2; 7 bases are shared with TRBD2. Germline V CDR1 and CDR2: KGHSH, LQKENI. This CDR3 contains 17 residues. The trim removed 4 bases at V and 1 base at J, leaving 9 bases unmatched. The full variable domain, rest sourced from reference TRBV18 and TRBJ2-2, is NAGVMQNPRHLVRRRGQEARLRCSPMKGHSHVYWYRQLPEEGLKFMVYLQKENIIDESGMPKERFSAEFPKEGPSILRIQQVVRGDSAAYFCASSRPLQRENTGELFFGEGSRLTVL.

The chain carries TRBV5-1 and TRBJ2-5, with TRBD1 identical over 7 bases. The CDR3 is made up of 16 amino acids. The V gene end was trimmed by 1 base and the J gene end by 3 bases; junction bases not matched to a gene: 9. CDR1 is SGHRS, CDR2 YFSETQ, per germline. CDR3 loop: CASSLPGTASKETQYF. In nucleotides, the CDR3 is TGCGCCAGCAGCTTGCCCGGGACAGCTTCAAAAGAGACCCAGTACTTC.

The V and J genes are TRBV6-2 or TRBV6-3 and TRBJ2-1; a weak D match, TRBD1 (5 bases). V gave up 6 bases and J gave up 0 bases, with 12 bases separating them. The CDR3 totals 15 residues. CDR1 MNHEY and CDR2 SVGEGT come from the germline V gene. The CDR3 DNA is TGTGCCAGCAGCGCTCCAGGGTCCTCCTACAATGAGCAGTTCTTC. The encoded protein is CASSAPGSSYNEQFF.

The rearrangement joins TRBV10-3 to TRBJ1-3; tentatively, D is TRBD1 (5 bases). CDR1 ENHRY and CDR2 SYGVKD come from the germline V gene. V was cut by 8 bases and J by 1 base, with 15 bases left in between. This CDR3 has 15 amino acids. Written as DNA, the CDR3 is TGTGCCATCTCCGAAGGCAGGGCATCTGGAAACACCATATATTTT. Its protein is CAISEGRASGNTIYF.

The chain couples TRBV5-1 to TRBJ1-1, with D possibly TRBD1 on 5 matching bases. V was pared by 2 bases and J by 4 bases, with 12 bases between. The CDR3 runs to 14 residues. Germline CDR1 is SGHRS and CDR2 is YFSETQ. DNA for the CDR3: TGCGCCAGCAGCTTTTTCCAGGGTACCACTGAAGCTTTCTTT. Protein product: CASSFFQGTTEAFF. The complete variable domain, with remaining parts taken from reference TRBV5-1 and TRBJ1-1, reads KAGVTQTPRYLIKTRGQQVTLSCSPISGHRSVSWYQQTPGQGLQFLFEYFSETQRNKGNFPGRFSGRQFSNSRSEMNVSTLELGDSALYLCASSFFQGTTEAFFGQGTRLTVV.

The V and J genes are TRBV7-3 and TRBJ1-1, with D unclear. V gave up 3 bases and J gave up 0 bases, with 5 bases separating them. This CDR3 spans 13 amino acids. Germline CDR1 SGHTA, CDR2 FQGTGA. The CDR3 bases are TGTGCCAGCAGCTTGAGAATGAACACTGAAGCTTTCTTT. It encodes CASSLRMNTEAFF.

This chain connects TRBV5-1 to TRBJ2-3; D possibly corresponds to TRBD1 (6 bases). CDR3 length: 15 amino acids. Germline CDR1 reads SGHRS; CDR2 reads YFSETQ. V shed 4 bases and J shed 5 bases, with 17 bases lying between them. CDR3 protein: CASSSAWGPRDTQYF. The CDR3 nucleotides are TGCGCCAGCAGCAGTGCGTGGGGGCCAAGAGATACGCAGTATTTT.

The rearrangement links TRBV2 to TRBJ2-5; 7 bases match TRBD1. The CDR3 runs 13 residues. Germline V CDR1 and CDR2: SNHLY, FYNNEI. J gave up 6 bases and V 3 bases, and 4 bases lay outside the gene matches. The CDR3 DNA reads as TGTGCCAGCAGTGACTACAGGGGTCAGACCCAGTACTTC. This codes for CASSDYRGQTQYF.

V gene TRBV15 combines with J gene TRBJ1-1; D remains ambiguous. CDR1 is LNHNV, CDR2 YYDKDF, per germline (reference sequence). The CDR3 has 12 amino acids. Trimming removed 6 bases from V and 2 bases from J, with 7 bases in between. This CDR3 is CATRQSNTEAFF. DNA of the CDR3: TGTGCCACCAGACAGAGCAACACTGAAGCTTTCTTT.

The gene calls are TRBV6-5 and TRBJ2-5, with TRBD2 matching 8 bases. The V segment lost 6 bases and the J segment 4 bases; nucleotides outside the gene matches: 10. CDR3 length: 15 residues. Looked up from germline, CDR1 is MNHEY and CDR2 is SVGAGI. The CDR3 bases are TGTGCCAGCAGACCCGGGACTAGGAATCTAGAGACCCAGTACTTC. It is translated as CASRPGTRNLETQYF.

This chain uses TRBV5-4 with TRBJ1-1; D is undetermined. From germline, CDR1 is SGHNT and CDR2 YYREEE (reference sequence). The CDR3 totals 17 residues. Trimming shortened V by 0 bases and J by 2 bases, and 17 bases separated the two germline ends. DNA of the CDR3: TGTGCCAGCAGCTTGGCGGTAGGGCGGGTGGGAAACACTGAAGCTTTCTTT. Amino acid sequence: CASSLAVGRVGNTEAFF.